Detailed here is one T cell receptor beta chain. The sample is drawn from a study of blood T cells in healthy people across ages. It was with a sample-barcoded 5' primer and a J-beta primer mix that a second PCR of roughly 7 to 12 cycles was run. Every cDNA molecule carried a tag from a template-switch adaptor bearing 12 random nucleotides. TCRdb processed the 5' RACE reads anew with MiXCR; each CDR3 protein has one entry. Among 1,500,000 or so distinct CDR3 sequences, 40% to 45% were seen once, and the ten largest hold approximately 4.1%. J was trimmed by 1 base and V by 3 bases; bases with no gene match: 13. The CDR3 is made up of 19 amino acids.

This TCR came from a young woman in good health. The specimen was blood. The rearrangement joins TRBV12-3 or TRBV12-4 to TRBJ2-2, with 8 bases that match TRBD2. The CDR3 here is CASSLTPPGGPGNTGELFF. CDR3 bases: TGTGCCAGCAGTTTGACCCCTCCGGGGGGGCCAGGGAACACCGGGGAGCTGTTTTTT.